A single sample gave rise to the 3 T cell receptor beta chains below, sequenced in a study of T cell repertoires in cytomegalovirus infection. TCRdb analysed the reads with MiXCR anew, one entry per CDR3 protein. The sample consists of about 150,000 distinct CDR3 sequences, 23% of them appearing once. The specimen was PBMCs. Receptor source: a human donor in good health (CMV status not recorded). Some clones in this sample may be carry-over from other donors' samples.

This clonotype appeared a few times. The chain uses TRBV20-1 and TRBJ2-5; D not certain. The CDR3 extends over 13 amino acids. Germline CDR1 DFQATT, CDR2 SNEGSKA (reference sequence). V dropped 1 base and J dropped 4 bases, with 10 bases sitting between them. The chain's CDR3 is CSARVRASETQYF. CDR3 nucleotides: TGCAGTGCTAGAGTCCGAGCGTCAGAGACCCAGTACTTC.

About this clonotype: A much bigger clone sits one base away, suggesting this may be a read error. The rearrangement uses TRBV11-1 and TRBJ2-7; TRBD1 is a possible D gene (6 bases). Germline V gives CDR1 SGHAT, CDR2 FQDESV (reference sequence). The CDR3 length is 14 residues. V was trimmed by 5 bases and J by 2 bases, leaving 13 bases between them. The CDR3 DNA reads TGTGCCAGCAGCGACAGGTGGTCAGCCTACGAGCAGTACTTC. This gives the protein CASSDRWSAYEQYF.

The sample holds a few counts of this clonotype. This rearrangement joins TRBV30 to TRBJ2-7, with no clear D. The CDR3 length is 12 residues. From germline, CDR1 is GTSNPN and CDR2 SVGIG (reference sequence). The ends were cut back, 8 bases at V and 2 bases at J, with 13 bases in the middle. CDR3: CATNKNTYEQYF. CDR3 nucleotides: TGTGCCACAAACAAGAACACCTACGAGCAGTACTTC.